What follows are 21 T cell receptor beta chains derived from one specimen sequenced in a study of lymphopenia after photon versus proton radiotherapy. Sequencing used immunoSEQ multiplex PCR; TCRdb keeps in-frame clones, though not all of them. The sample shows over 20,000 clones, around 88% of them seen only once. The sample in question was peripheral blood, obtained from a patient treated with proton-based radiotherapy. The origin of the receptors is a man older than 75 with esophageal cancer.

Regarding this clone: Germline and junction disagree at one end, which may indicate a read error. The V call is TRBV18, the J call TRBJ1-4; D call uncertain. The CDR3 is 12 residues long. The germline gives CDR1 KGHSH, CDR2 LQKENI. The CDR3 sequence: CANSVTNEKLFF. The CDR3 nucleotides are TGTGCCAACTCAGTCACTAATGAAAAACTGTTTTTT.

The V gene is TRBV4-3, the J gene TRBJ2-6; possibly TRBD1 for D (5 bases). CDR1 is LGHNA and CDR2 is YSLEER in the germline V gene. V was clipped by 0 bases and J by 2 bases, with 11 bases between them. The CDR3 consists of 17 residues. The CDR3 DNA reads TGCGCCAGCAGCCAAGACCCAGGGTCCCCTGGGGCCAACGTCCTGACTTTC. It specifies CASSQDPGSPGANVLTF.

J is TRBJ1-5 and V is TRBV21-1; the table's D call, TRBD1, has no DNA check behind it. TRBV21-1 is labeled a pseudogene. The CDR3 runs to 21 residues. In nucleotides, the CDR3 is TGTGCCAGCAGCAAAAGCCCGAGGACAGGGCGAGGGTGGGCTAGCAATCAGCCCCAGCATTTT. It translates to CASSKSPRTGRGWASNQPQHF.

The chain joins TRBV18 to TRBJ2-7; D possibly matches TRBD1 or TRBD2 (5 bases each). Trimming removed 3 bases at V and 4 bases at J, with 22 bases between. This CDR3 has 17 residues. The germline CDR1 and CDR2 sequences are KGHSH and LQKENI. The CDR3 loop is CASSPRFVRDGDYEQYF. CDR3 bases: TGTGCCAGCTCACCGCGATTCGTCCGGGACGGTGATTACGAGCAGTACTTC.

The gene calls are TRBV19 and TRBJ1-4; D uncertain. With 3 bases removed from V and 0 bases from J, the gap between germline ends came to 5 bases. Germline-derived CDR1 and CDR2 are LNHDA and SQIVND (reference sequence). This CDR3 contains 14 residues. The DNA of the CDR3 is TGTGCCAGTAGTATCAGCGCAACTAATGAAAAACTGTTTTTT. Protein: CASSISATNEKLFF.

J is TRBJ2-2 and V is TRBV7-9; 7 bases line up with TRBD2. The CDR3 has 16 amino acids. Germline V gene data show CDR1 as SEHNR and CDR2 as FQNEAQ (reference sequence). With 7 bases clipped from V and 4 bases from J, the junction kept 12 bases outside the gene matches. CDR3 DNA: TGTGCCAGCACCCGCGGGGCGGGAGAAGGCACCGGGGAGCTGTTTTTT. Translation: CASTRGAGEGTGELFF.

The chain is built from TRBV7-2 and TRBJ2-2; D may be TRBD2 (6 bases). The CDR3 contains 16 residues. Trimming pared 2 bases from V and 1 base from J, leaving 11 bases between. Germline V gives CDR1 SGHTA, CDR2 FQGNSA. In DNA, the CDR3 is TGTGCCAGCAGCTTATGGGATAGCGGGAACACCGGGGAGCTGTTTTTT. This encodes CASSLWDSGNTGELFF. Supplemented by reference TRBV7-2 and TRBJ2-2, the full variable domain reads GAGVSQSPSNKVTEKGKDVELRCDPISGHTALYWYRQSLGQGLEFLIYFQGNSAPDKSGLPSDRFSAERTGGSVSTLTIQRTQQEDSAVYLCASSLWDSGNTGELFFGEGSRLTVL.

This clone was picked up one time. The chain couples TRBV13 to TRBJ2-1, with 11 nucleotides matching TRBD2. CDR3 size: 16 residues. Germline CDR1 PRHDT, CDR2 FYEKMQ (reference sequence). Trimming cost V 5 bases and J 3 bases; bases outside gene matches: 6. The CDR3 region has the DNA TGTGCCAGCAGCACACTAGCGGGAGAACGCTACAATGAGCAGTTCTTC. Its protein product is CASSTLAGERYNEQFF.

V usage is TRBV29-1 and J usage is TRBJ1-1; 9 bases are shared with TRBD1. Germline CDR1 reads SQVTM; CDR2 reads ANQGSEA. The V gene end was trimmed by 5 bases and the J gene end by 9 bases; junction bases not matched to a gene: 7. The CDR3 runs 12 residues. The CDR3 protein is CSVCDRGSQAFF. The CDR3 DNA reads TGCAGCGTTTGTGACAGGGGGTCCCAAGCTTTCTTT.

V is TRBV30 and J is TRBJ2-1; no clear D. Trimming took 4 bases from V and 9 from J, leaving 10 bases between them. This CDR3 is 11 amino acids long. Germline V gives CDR1 GTSNPN, CDR2 SVGIG (reference sequence). The CDR3 DNA reads TGTGCCTGGACTAACCGGCGTGAGCAGTTCTTC. Its protein product is CAWTNRREQFF.

The rearrangement joins TRBV4-1 to TRBJ2-1, with D uncertain. Trimming took off 4 bases at V and 0 bases at J, with 7 bases between the two ends. Per germline, CDR1 MGHRA and CDR2 YSYEKL. The CDR3 spans 14 residues. The CDR3 nucleotides are TGCGCCAGCAGCCTAGCAGGCTCCTACAATGAGCAGTTCTTC. This gives the protein CASSLAGSYNEQFF.

The CDR3 DNA sequence: TGTGCCAGCAGCCCCACGTGGGATCGTGGCTACACCTTC. Translated: CASSPTWDRGYTF. The chain uses TRBV7-2 and TRBJ1-2; the D is unclear. This CDR3 comprises 13 residues. Deletions cut 5 bases from V and 7 bases from J, with 14 bases between. CDR1 and CDR2 (germline): SGHTA, FQGNSA.

This clone has a single count. This chain joins TRBV9 and TRBJ2-5; weak D call: TRBD1 (6 bases). Germline assignment: CDR1 SGDLS and CDR2 YYNGEE. There are 15 residues in the CDR3. The V end was cut by 4 bases, the J end by 0 bases, with 13 bases between. The chain's CDR3 is CASSSQTGYQETQYF. CDR3 sequence (DNA): TGTGCCAGCAGCTCCCAGACAGGATACCAAGAGACCCAGTACTTC.

Here the CDR3 reads CASSSDWQTYEQYF. In DNA form, the CDR3 reads TGTGCCAGCAGCTCGGACTGGCAGACCTACGAGCAGTACTTC. J is TRBJ2-7 and V is TRBV5-6; perhaps TRBD2 as D (5 bases). The V gene lost 3 bases and the J gene lost 2 bases, with 12 bases spanning the gap. The CDR3 is 14 residues long. The germline V gene encodes CDR1 SGHDT and CDR2 YYEEEE.

The V call is TRBV4-3, the J call TRBJ2-7; 11 bases are shared with TRBD1. V gave up 1 base and J gave up 7 bases; unmatched junction bases: 3. The length of the CDR3 is 14 residues. CDR1 and CDR2 from the germline V gene are LGHNA and YSLEER. CDR3 residues: CASSQGTGGREQYF. CDR3 coding DNA: TGCGCCAGCAGCCAAGGGACAGGGGGCCGGGAGCAGTACTTC.

This sequence joins TRBV2 and TRBJ2-7; D is ambiguous. From germline, CDR1 is SNHLY and CDR2 FYNNEI. Trimming pared 7 bases from V and 6 bases from J, leaving 13 bases between. The CDR3 sequence is 12 residues long. The CDR3 nucleotides are TGTGCCAGCAAACGGCAGCTTGCCGAGCAGTACTTC. Translating it yields CASKRQLAEQYF.

V gene TRBV5-6 combines with J gene TRBJ2-3, with D hard to call. Germline V gives CDR1 SGHDT, CDR2 YYEEEE. The CDR3 is made up of 13 amino acids. V gave up 4 bases and J gave up 5 bases, with 11 bases separating them. As DNA, the CDR3 is TGTGCCAGCAGCGGGCCCGCGCTAGATACGCAGTATTTT. Its protein product is CASSGPALDTQYF.

This clone was counted once. This chain uses TRBV9 with TRBJ1-3; D is uncertain. Trimming shortened V by 5 bases and J by 2 bases, and 14 bases separated the two germline ends. The CDR3 runs 15 residues. Germline V CDR1 and CDR2: SGDLS, YYNGEE. CDR3 coding DNA: TGTGCCAGCAGTGCAGACACCCTCCCTGGAAACACCATATATTTT. Translation: CASSADTLPGNTIYF.

This chain connects TRBV18 to TRBJ2-1, with D tentatively TRBD2 (6 bases). This CDR3 is built from 16 residues. Trimming pared 4 bases from V and 7 bases from J, leaving 20 bases between. In germline, CDR1 is KGHSH, CDR2 LQKENI. The CDR3 reads CASSLHQNPRDNEQFF. CDR3 nucleotides: TGTGCCAGCTCACTACACCAAAACCCGCGGGATAATGAGCAGTTCTTC.

The chain recombines TRBV15 with TRBJ2-7, with 7 bases identical to TRBD1. This CDR3 is 13 amino acids long. Per the germline V gene, CDR1 is LNHNV and CDR2 is YYDKDF (reference sequence). V trimming: 5 bases; J trimming: 5 bases; junction bases outside the gene matches: 6. CDR3 DNA: TGTGCCACCAGCTGGGACAGACGGGACGAGCAGTACTTC. It yields the protein CATSWDRRDEQYF.

The V gene is TRBV6-5, the J gene TRBJ1-1; D is uncertain. Germline V CDR1 and CDR2: MNHEY, SVGAGI. V lost 8 bases and J 0 bases, leaving 13 bases between the germline ends. The CDR3 length is 14 residues. CDR3 DNA: TGTGCCAGCCACCGACGCATGCTGAACACTGAAGCTTTCTTT. It encodes CASHRRMLNTEAFF.